The rows below give T cell receptor beta chains drawn from one sample of a study of Graves' ophthalmopathy and Graves' hyperthyroidism. TCRdb redid the calling of the multiplex PCR reads with MiXCR, one entry per CDR3 protein. This sample has about 240,000 distinct CDR3 sequences, with around 50% found just once. Material: peripheral blood. All receptors derive from an adult man with Graves' ophthalmopathy. Both conserved end residues are part of each CDR3. A D gene is named only where the DNA matches it firmly. Some rows have no size entry. The others give once, few or many, or a class for an expanded clone.

clone size: -; J gene: TRBJ2-5; V gene: TRBV7-2; D gene: TRBD2; CDR3 protein: CASSLYFMGGLETQYF; CDR3 DNA: TGTGCCAGCAGCTTATATTTCATGGGAGGGTTGGAGACCCAGTACTTC
clone size: -; J gene: TRBJ1-1; V gene: TRBV5-4; D gene: -; CDR3 protein: CASHSPGPVTEAFF; CDR3 DNA: TGTGCCAGCCACAGCCCTGGACCCGTCACTGAAGCTTTCTTT
clone size: -; J gene: TRBJ2-2; V gene: TRBV5-1; D gene: -; CDR3 protein: CAIQLDTGELFF; CDR3 DNA: TGCGCCATCCAATTGGACACCGGGGAGCTGTTTTTT
clone size: -; J gene: TRBJ2-5; V gene: TRBV7-3; D gene: -; CDR3 protein: CASSLSPRGRQETQYF; CDR3 DNA: TGTGCCAGCAGCTTATCCCCTCGGGGGCGGCAAGAGACCCAGTACTTC
clone size: many; J gene: TRBJ1-1; V gene: TRBV15; D gene: -; CDR3 protein: CATSRDGGRAAFF; CDR3 DNA: TGTGCCACCAGCAGAGATGGCGGCCGTGCAGCTTTCTTT
clone size: -; J gene: TRBJ2-7; V gene: TRBV2; D gene: -; CDR3 protein: CASSIGPTYEQYF; CDR3 DNA: TGTGCCAGCAGTATCGGACCTACCTACGAGCAGTACTTC
clone size: -; J gene: TRBJ2-5; V gene: TRBV7-9; D gene: TRBD2; CDR3 protein: CASSLGASGLETQHF; CDR3 DNA: TGCGCCAGCAGCTTGGGGGCTAGCGGGCTGGAGACCCAGCACTTC
clone size: few; J gene: TRBJ2-5; V gene: TRBV10-3; D gene: TRBD1; CDR3 protein: CAISEGTGKETQYF; CDR3 DNA: TGTGCCATCAGTGAGGGGACAGGGAAAGAGACCCAGTACTTC
clone size: -; J gene: TRBJ1-2; V gene: TRBV4-1; D gene: -; CDR3 protein: CASSQEDRQWEGYTF; CDR3 DNA: TGCGCCAGCAGCCAAGAGGACCGACAATGGGAGGGCTACACCTTC
clone size: -; J gene: TRBJ2-7; V gene: TRBV2; D gene: TRBD2; CDR3 protein: CASRVLAGGSAYEQYF; CDR3 DNA: TGTGCCAGCAGGGTCTTAGCGGGGGGCTCTGCCTACGAGCAGTACTTC
clone size: -; J gene: TRBJ1-1; V gene: TRBV9; D gene: -; CDR3 protein: CASGGLSNTEAFF; CDR3 DNA: TGTGCCAGCGGCGGACTGTCAAACACTGAAGCTTTCTTT
clone size: few; J gene: TRBJ1-2; V gene: TRBV20-1; D gene: -; CDR3 protein: CSARSTQDYGYTF; CDR3 DNA: TGCAGTGCTAGATCTACCCAGGATTATGGCTACACCTTC
clone size: many; J gene: TRBJ1-1; V gene: TRBV20-1; D gene: -; CDR3 protein: CSAKGAEAFF; CDR3 DNA: TGCAGTGCTAAGGGGGCTGAAGCTTTCTTT
clone size: -; J gene: TRBJ2-7; V gene: TRBV10-2; D gene: -; CDR3 protein: CASRQSLASYEQYF; CDR3 DNA: TGCGCCAGCAGACAGTCGCTAGCGAGCTACGAGCAGTACTTC
clone size: -; J gene: TRBJ2-2; V gene: TRBV29-1; D gene: -; CDR3 protein: CSVEWRTGELFF; CDR3 DNA: TGCAGCGTTGAATGGCGGACCGGGGAGCTGTTTTTT
clone size: -; J gene: TRBJ2-2; V gene: TRBV7-9; D gene: TRBD1; CDR3 protein: CASSLTGTGVLRELFF; CDR3 DNA: TGTGCCAGCAGCCTTACCGGGACAGGGGTTCTCCGGGAGCTGTTTTTT
clone size: -; J gene: TRBJ2-1; V gene: TRBV29-1; D gene: -; CDR3 protein: CSTETVSSYNEQFF; CDR3 DNA: TGCAGCACCGAGACAGTTAGCTCCTACAATGAGCAGTTCTTC
clone size: -; J gene: TRBJ1-1; V gene: TRBV7-2; D gene: -; CDR3 protein: CASSSSGAAMNTEAFF; CDR3 DNA: TGTGCCAGCAGCTCCTCTGGGGCGGCAATGAACACTGAAGCTTTCTTT
clone size: -; J gene: TRBJ1-5; V gene: TRBV12-3/TRBV12-4; D gene: -; CDR3 protein: CASSLYGGSQHF; CDR3 DNA: TGTGCCAGCAGTTTGTACGGCGGGTCCCAGCATTTT
clone size: -; J gene: TRBJ2-7; V gene: TRBV7-3; D gene: TRBD2; CDR3 protein: CASSRGRGRLYEQYF; CDR3 DNA: TGTGCCAGCAGCAGAGGGCGCGGGAGGCTTTACGAGCAGTACTTC
clone size: -; J gene: TRBJ1-2; V gene: TRBV6-5; D gene: -; CDR3 protein: CASSYGGENYGYTF; CDR3 DNA: TGTGCCAGCAGTTACGGGGGAGAGAACTATGGCTACACCTTC
clone size: -; J gene: TRBJ2-7; V gene: TRBV19; D gene: -; CDR3 protein: CASSPSVREEQYF; CDR3 DNA: TGTGCCAGTAGTCCTAGTGTGAGGGAAGAGCAGTACTTC
clone size: -; J gene: TRBJ2-7; V gene: TRBV7-9; D gene: -; CDR3 protein: CASSLAPGLERYF; CDR3 DNA: TGTGCCAGCAGCTTAGCTCCCGGTCTCGAGCGGTACTTC
clone size: -; J gene: TRBJ1-5; V gene: TRBV2; D gene: -; CDR3 protein: CASRRQINQPQHF; CDR3 DNA: TGTGCCAGCAGGAGGCAGATCAATCAGCCCCAGCATTTT
clone size: few; J gene: TRBJ1-1; V gene: TRBV2; D gene: TRBD1; CDR3 protein: CASIRDRKGNTEAFF; CDR3 DNA: TGTGCCAGCATTAGGGACAGGAAGGGGAACACTGAAGCTTTCTTT
clone size: few; J gene: TRBJ1-4; V gene: TRBV7-3; D gene: -; CDR3 protein: CASSLTTGPNEKLFF; CDR3 DNA: TGTGCCAGCAGCTTAACCACAGGACCTAATGAAAAACTGTTTTTT
clone size: few; J gene: TRBJ2-7; V gene: TRBV15; D gene: TRBD1; CDR3 protein: CASSQTGCEQYF; CDR3 DNA: TGTGCCAGCAGCCAGACAGGGTGCGAGCAGTACTTC
clone size: -; J gene: TRBJ1-2; V gene: TRBV2; D gene: -; CDR3 protein: CASSEWCTKDGYTF; CDR3 DNA: TGTGCCAGCAGTGAATGGTGCACAAAGGATGGCTACACCTTC